This TCR beta chain was sequenced during a study of cytomegalovirus exposure and HLA in healthy donors. Germline values: CDR1 GTSNPN, CDR2 SVGIG (reference sequence). Trimming removed 2 bases from V and 4 bases from J, with 11 bases in between. The CDR3 length is 13 residues. Study-wide results and caveats: The study flagged approximately 180 TCR beta chains as cytomegalovirus-associated. The authors considered a cluster of highly shared sequence variants likely to be a sequencing artifact.

13 Jbeta primers and 60 Vbeta primers were used for the PCR. Per the authors' pipeline: An analysis that came later counted tens of millions of unique TCR beta chains, approximately 12 million shared. Profiled with immunoSEQ multiplex PCR; TCRdb holds only in-frame clones, not every one. V, J and clone size are taken as reported in that table, and D and trimming were inferred from the DNA itself. The sample has about 210,000 clones, about 80% seen once; the top ten hold more than 8.5%. Points on this clone: Its antigen is unknown.

This sequence originates from a woman aged 50 to 60 in good health and CMV-seropositive. The sequencing input was PBMCs. The chain joins TRBV30 to TRBJ2-5, with D possibly being TRBD1 (6 bases). Here the CDR3 DNA reads TGTGCCTGGAGTCGCAGGGGAGTAGAGACCCAGTACTTC. This codes for CAWSRRGVETQYF.